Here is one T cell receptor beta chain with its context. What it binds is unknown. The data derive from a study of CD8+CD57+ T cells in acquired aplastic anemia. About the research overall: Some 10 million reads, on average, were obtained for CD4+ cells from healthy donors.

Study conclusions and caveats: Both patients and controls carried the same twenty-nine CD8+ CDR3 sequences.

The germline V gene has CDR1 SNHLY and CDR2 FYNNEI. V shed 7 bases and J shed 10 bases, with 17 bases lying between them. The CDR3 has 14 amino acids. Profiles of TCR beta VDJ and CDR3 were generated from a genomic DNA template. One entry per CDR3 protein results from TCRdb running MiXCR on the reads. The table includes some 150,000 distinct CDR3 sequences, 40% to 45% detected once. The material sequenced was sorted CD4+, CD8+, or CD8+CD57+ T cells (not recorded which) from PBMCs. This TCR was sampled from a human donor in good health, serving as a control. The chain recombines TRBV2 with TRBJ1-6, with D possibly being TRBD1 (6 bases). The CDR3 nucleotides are TGTGCCAGCATCAGGGGCAGGGGACAATCACCCCTCCACTTT. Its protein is CASIRGRGQSPLHF.